A selection of T cell receptor beta chains follows, all from one sample in a study of vaccination effects on CD4 cells after COVID-19. Data came from immunoSEQ multiplex PCR; TCRdb stores just in-frame clones and leaves some out. The table includes roughly 68,000 clones, about 72% detected once. What these receptors recognize is not known. The material sequenced was CD4+ T cells from PBMCs cultured without peptide, taken before COVID-19 vaccination. The receptors originated from a human donor who had a prior SARS-CoV-2 infection. Both conserved end residues are part of each CDR3. D genes are given only for firm matches. Clone size is not always given. Where it is, it says once, few, many or a class for expanded clones.

CDR3aa | CDR3nt | d_gene | v_gene | abundance | j_gene
CASSPRPDRNYGYTF | TGCGCCAGCAGCCCTCGTCCGGACAGAAACTATGGCTACACCTTC | - | TRBV5-1 | - | TRBJ1-2
CSAKLSDTQYF | TGCAGTGCTAAGCTTTCAGATACGCAGTATTTT | - | TRBV20-1 | - | TRBJ2-3
CASSQSGGLTYEQYF | TGTGCCAGCAGCCAGTCGGGAGGACTAACCTACGAGCAGTACTTC | TRBD2 | TRBV13 | - | TRBJ2-7
CASSEAGQSSGNTIYF | TGTGCCAGCAGTGAGGCGGGACAGAGCTCTGGAAACACCATATATTTT | TRBD1 | TRBV6-1 | - | TRBJ1-3
CASRQRDRGYNSPLHF | TGTGCCAGCCGACAAAGGGACAGGGGCTATAATTCACCCCTCCACTTT | TRBD1 | TRBV5-4 | - | TRBJ1-6
CASRGTAPQPQHF | TGTGCCAGTAGGGGGACCGCTCCTCAGCCCCAGCATTTT | - | TRBV19 | - | TRBJ1-5
CSASVGRSANEKLFF | TGCAGTGCTAGTGTGGGCCGTTCGGCTAATGAAAAACTGTTTTTT | - | TRBV20-1 | - | TRBJ1-4
CATSPPDSWDNEQFF | TGTGCCACCAGTCCCCCCGACTCATGGGACAATGAGCAGTTCTTC | - | TRBV24-1 | - | TRBJ2-1
CASSQDGPVGNYGYTF | TGTGCCAGCAGCCAAGATGGCCCCGTAGGGAACTATGGCTACACCTTC | - | TRBV4-2 | few | TRBJ1-2
CASSARGRLAGAVDTQYF | TGTGCCAGCAGCGCCAGGGGCAGACTAGCGGGAGCCGTAGATACGCAGTATTTT | TRBD2 | TRBV9 | - | TRBJ2-3
CASSYSSGQAVMAQYF | TGTGCCAGCAGTTACTCGAGTGGACAGGCGGTGATGGCCCAGTACTTC | TRBD1 | TRBV6-5 | - | TRBJ2-5
CASSYGRGDQPQHF | TGTGCCAGCAGTTACGGCCGGGGAGATCAGCCCCAGCATTTT | - | TRBV6-2/TRBV6-3 | few | TRBJ1-5
CASNLNTGELFF | TGTGCCAGCAACTTGAACACCGGGGAGCTGTTTTTT | - | TRBV3-1/TRBV3-2 | - | TRBJ2-2
CASSLTRLTAEAFF | TGTGCCAGCAGCTTAACAAGATTGACGGCTGAAGCTTTCTTT | - | TRBV7-3 | few | TRBJ1-1
CASTSTGATGELFF | TGTGCCAGCACCTCAACAGGGGCCACCGGGGAGCTGTTTTTT | TRBD1 | TRBV5-4 | - | TRBJ2-2
CASSDYLGGEKLFF | TGTGCCAGCAGTGATTACTTGGGGGGTGAAAAACTGTTTTTT | - | TRBV2 | - | TRBJ1-4
CASSLGGGVYYTF | TGCGCCAGCAGCTTGGGAGGGGGCGTCTACTACACCTTC | TRBD1 | TRBV5-1 | few | TRBJ1-2
CASIALTGNTEAFF | TGTGCCAGCATCGCCCTGACAGGGAACACTGAAGCTTTCTTT | - | TRBV6-5 | - | TRBJ1-1
CASSVGLGGFNTEAFF | TGTGCCAGCAGCGTAGGGTTGGGGGGGTTCAACACTGAAGCTTTCTTT | - | TRBV9 | - | TRBJ1-1
CASSKGRDRGFQPQHF | TGTGCCAGTAGTAAGGGCCGGGACAGGGGCTTTCAGCCCCAGCATTTT | TRBD1 | TRBV19 | - | TRBJ1-5
CASSFDLAEQYF | TGTGCCAGCAGCTTCGACCTAGCCGAGCAGTACTTC | - | TRBV7-9 | - | TRBJ2-7
CSASSELGNEQFF | TGCAGTGCTAGTAGCGAGTTAGGGAATGAGCAGTTCTTC | - | TRBV20-1 | - | TRBJ2-1
CAIRGVDEKLFF | TGTGCCATCAGAGGGGTGGATGAAAAACTGTTTTTT | - | TRBV10-3 | few | TRBJ1-4
CASSPLGVDNEQFF | TGTGCCAGCAGCCCCCTCGGCGTCGACAATGAGCAGTTCTTC | - | TRBV14 | - | TRBJ2-1
CSASSRRQGGNTIYF | TGCAGTGCTAGTAGTCGGAGACAGGGTGGAAACACCATATATTTT | TRBD1 | TRBV20-1 | - | TRBJ1-3
CASSKWGLNEQFF | TGTGCCAGCAGCAAATGGGGGCTCAATGAGCAGTTCTTC | - | TRBV5-5 | - | TRBJ2-1
CASSQDLSYGYTF | TGTGCCAGCAGCCAAGATCTGAGCTATGGCTACACCTTC | - | TRBV3-1/TRBV3-2 | few | TRBJ1-2
CASSSYSGGIYNEQFF | TGTGCCAGCAGTTCATATAGCGGGGGGATCTACAATGAGCAGTTCTTC | TRBD2 | TRBV27 | - | TRBJ2-1
CASNGRSGTTDTQYF | TGTGCCAGCAACGGAAGAAGCGGGACCACAGATACGCAGTATTTT | TRBD2 | TRBV2 | - | TRBJ2-3
CASSSGQGFSPLHF | TGTGCCAGCAGCTCCGGACAGGGGTTTTCACCCCTCCACTTT | TRBD1 | TRBV7-6 | few | TRBJ1-6
CASRRGGEHQPQHF | TGTGCCAGCCGCCGGGGGGGGGAACACCAGCCCCAGCATTTT | - | TRBV27 | - | TRBJ1-5
CASSRPGSDEQFF | TGTGCCAGCAGCCGACCAGGGTCGGATGAGCAGTTCTTC | - | TRBV11-3 | - | TRBJ2-1
CASRGTSGRYEQFF | TGTGCCAGCAGAGGGACTAGCGGGAGGTATGAGCAGTTCTTC | TRBD2 | TRBV6-5 | - | TRBJ2-1
CSASKLAGGGSEQFF | TGCAGTGCTAGTAAGCTAGCGGGAGGGGGGAGCGAGCAGTTCTTC | TRBD2 | TRBV20-1 | - | TRBJ2-1
CASSQAGAGTTQPQHF | TGTGCCAGCAGCCAAGCGGGCGCGGGAACAACTCAGCCCCAGCATTTT | - | TRBV3-1/TRBV3-2 | - | TRBJ1-5
CASSLGMDRGDTQYF | TGTGCCAGCAGCTTGGGTATGGACCGGGGAGATACGCAGTATTTT | - | TRBV5-4 | - | TRBJ2-3
CASSGTSGGAGETQYF | TGTGCCAGCAGTGGGACTAGCGGGGGGGCCGGCGAGACCCAGTACTTC | TRBD2 | TRBV2 | - | TRBJ2-5
CASSQGFMRGSNQPQHF | TGTGCCAGCAGCCAAGGATTCATGAGGGGTAGCAATCAGCCCCAGCATTTT | - | TRBV3-1/TRBV3-2 | once | TRBJ1-5
CASSQPYNSHYGYTF | TGCGCCAGCAGCCAACCGTACAATTCCCACTATGGCTACACCTTC | - | TRBV4-1 | - | TRBJ1-2
CASSQHQGGTYEQYF | TGTGCCAGCAGCCAGCATCAGGGGGGCACCTACGAGCAGTACTTC | - | TRBV4-2 | few | TRBJ2-7
CASSQDWSSNQPQHF | TGCGCCAGCAGCCAAGATTGGAGTAGCAATCAGCCCCAGCATTTT | - | TRBV4-3 | - | TRBJ1-5
CASSPRTGRNTEAFF | TGCGCCAGCAGCCCTCGGACAGGGAGGAACACTGAAGCTTTCTTT | TRBD1 | TRBV5-1 | - | TRBJ1-1
CAISETRDLWAEKLFF | TGTGCCATCAGTGAGACCAGGGACTTGTGGGCTGAAAAACTGTTTTTT | - | TRBV10-3 | - | TRBJ1-4
CAWTTWGGNSPLHF | TGTGCCTGGACCACATGGGGTGGCAATTCACCCCTCCACTTT | - | TRBV30 | - | TRBJ1-6
CASSPPLAHQETQYF | TGTGCCAGCTCACCACCGTTGGCACACCAAGAGACCCAGTACTTC | - | TRBV18 | - | TRBJ2-5
CASSQTGAYGYTF | TGCGCCAGCAGCCAGACAGGAGCCTATGGCTACACCTTC | - | TRBV4-1 | - | TRBJ1-2
CASRHDRVNQPQHF | TGTGCCAGCAGACACGACAGGGTCAATCAGCCCCAGCATTTT | TRBD1 | TRBV6-5 | - | TRBJ1-5
CASSLSPVAGNTGELFF | TGCGCCAGCAGCTTATCTCCAGTAGCGGGAAACACCGGGGAGCTGTTTTTT | TRBD2 | TRBV5-1 | - | TRBJ2-2